A selection of T cell receptor beta chains follows, all from one sample in a study of blood T cell repertoires in COVID-19. Method: immunoSEQ multiplex PCR; TCRdb's copy keeps in-frame clones and lacks some. The sample shows about 100,000 clones, around 87% of them seen only once. The sequenced sample consisted of peripheral blood. These receptors all come from a woman in her twenties or thirties with acute or convalescent COVID-19. The CDR3 runs from the conserved cysteine through the conserved F or W. Each record gives: J gene, clone size, D gene, V gene, CDR3 DNA, CDR3 protein. The D gene is left open where the match is weak. Expanded clones are given a class, and other clones once, few, many or no size at all.

J: TRBJ1-3
size: once
D: .
V: TRBV3-1/TRBV3-2
DNA: TGTGCCAGCAGCCGCAAAGCCGGGAGCTCTGGAAACACCATATATTTT
CDR3: CASSRKAGSSGNTIYF

J: TRBJ1-1
size: .
D: .
V: TRBV7-8
DNA: TGTGCCAGCAGCTTATTCGGGACAAAAAACACTGAAGCTTTCTTT
CDR3: CASSLFGTKNTEAFF

J: TRBJ2-5
size: .
D: .
V: TRBV18
DNA: TGTGCCAGCTCACCACCTTTTGGACAGCAAGAGACCCAGTACTTC
CDR3: CASSPPFGQQETQYF

J: TRBJ2-7
size: few
D: TRBD2
V: TRBV19
DNA: TGTGCCAGTAGTACCTCCGGGGGGGCCACCTACGAGCAGTACTTC
CDR3: CASSTSGGATYEQYF

J: TRBJ2-6
size: once
D: .
V: TRBV2
DNA: TGTGCCAGCAGTGAACGACAGTTCGGGGCCAACGTCCTGACTTTC
CDR3: CASSERQFGANVLTF

J: TRBJ1-3
size: .
D: TRBD1
V: TRBV7-6
DNA: TGTGCCAGCAGCCCTGGGACAGGCTCTGGAAACACCATATATTTT
CDR3: CASSPGTGSGNTIYF

J: TRBJ2-1
size: .
D: .
V: TRBV19
DNA: TGTGCCAGTAGTACGGCGGCAGGGTTTGGTGAGCAGTTCTTC
CDR3: CASSTAAGFGEQFF

J: TRBJ2-3
size: .
D: TRBD2
V: TRBV6-4
DNA: TGTGCCAGCAGTGACTCTAGCGGGGGGGCCGATACGCAGTATTTT
CDR3: CASSDSSGGADTQYF

J: TRBJ1-1
size: medium-sized
D: TRBD1
V: TRBV7-3
DNA: TGTGCCAGCAGCTTGACAGGGGTCACTGAAGCTTTCTTT
CDR3: CASSLTGVTEAFF

J: TRBJ1-4
size: .
D: .
V: TRBV2
DNA: TGTGCCAGCAGTGAAGTGGGGGCTACTAATGAAAAACTGTTTTTT
CDR3: CASSEVGATNEKLFF

J: TRBJ1-5
size: .
D: TRBD1
V: TRBV28
DNA: TGTGCCAGCAGTTTACTGACAGGGGCTCAGCCCCAGCATTTT
CDR3: CASSLLTGAQPQHF

J: TRBJ1-1
size: .
D: .
V: TRBV3-1/TRBV3-2
DNA: TGTGCCAGCAGCCCGCTTCCCACACAGGGTACTGAAGCTTTCTTT
CDR3: CASSPLPTQGTEAFF

J: TRBJ1-2
size: .
D: .
V: TRBV28
DNA: TGTGCCAGCAGTTTGAGGAACAGGGACTACACCTTC
CDR3: CASSLRNRDYTF

J: TRBJ2-1
size: .
D: .
V: TRBV28
DNA: TGTGCCAGCAGCCTACCCGACAATGAGCAGTTCTTC
CDR3: CASSLPDNEQFF

J: TRBJ2-1
size: few
D: TRBD2
V: TRBV30
DNA: TGTGCCTGGGTGGAGAAAGGCGGGGGGGTTAATGAGCAGTTCTTC
CDR3: CAWVEKGGGVNEQFF

J: TRBJ2-3
size: .
D: TRBD2
V: TRBV7-9
DNA: TGTGCCAGCATCCTGACAGCGGGGGTAAGCACAGATACGCAGTATTTT
CDR3: CASILTAGVSTDTQYF

J: TRBJ1-4
size: once
D: .
V: TRBV7-9
DNA: TGTGCCAGCAGCCCAGGGCGGAGGGGCCCATCGAATGAAAAACTGTTTTTT
CDR3: CASSPGRRGPSNEKLFF

J: TRBJ2-1
size: once
D: TRBD2
V: TRBV24-1
DNA: TGTGCCACCAGTGATTTGACTAGCGGGAGCCCCTACAATGAGCAGTTCTTC
CDR3: CATSDLTSGSPYNEQFF

J: TRBJ1-2
size: .
D: .
V: TRBV15
DNA: TGTGCCACCAGCAGGGGCCTTGCAGCGGATGGCTACACCTTC
CDR3: CATSRGLAADGYTF

J: TRBJ2-1
size: few
D: TRBD2
V: TRBV4-1
DNA: TGCGCCAGCAGCCTGGGGACTAGCGGGGGTCTTGGACCTTCGCAGTTCTTC
CDR3: CASSLGTSGGLGPSQFF

J: TRBJ1-5
size: .
D: .
V: TRBV6-5
DNA: TGTGCCAGCCGGGGCAACAGGGAGGGAAATCAGCCCCAGCATTTT
CDR3: CASRGNREGNQPQHF

J: TRBJ2-1
size: .
D: TRBD2
V: TRBV27
DNA: TGTGCCAGCAGTTACGGGGGGGCTTCCTACAATGAGCAGTTCTTC
CDR3: CASSYGGASYNEQFF

J: TRBJ2-3
size: .
D: .
V: TRBV6-1
DNA: TGTGCCAGCAGTGAATTGGATAGCGGTGGGAGCACAGATACGCAGTATTTT
CDR3: CASSELDSGGSTDTQYF

J: TRBJ2-3
size: .
D: .
V: TRBV19
DNA: TGTGCCAGTAGTATTAAGTCAGACATAGATACGCAGTATTTT
CDR3: CASSIKSDIDTQYF

J: TRBJ2-7
size: .
D: TRBD1
V: TRBV23-1
DNA: TGCGCCAGCAATAGATCCCGGGACAGCGGCCACTACGAGCAGTACTTC
CDR3: CASNRSRDSGHYEQYF

J: TRBJ2-1
size: .
D: TRBD2
V: TRBV15
DNA: TGTGCCACCAGCAGAGATCACGGGACTAGCGGTTACAATGAGCAGTTCTTC
CDR3: CATSRDHGTSGYNEQFF

J: TRBJ2-1
size: .
D: .
V: TRBV7-9
DNA: TGTGCCAGCAGCTTTCCGGGAAACGATGAGCAGTTCTTC
CDR3: CASSFPGNDEQFF

J: TRBJ2-7
size: .
D: TRBD2
V: TRBV11-2
DNA: TGTGCCAGCAGCTTAGGAGGGACAGCGGGGGGGTTCTACGAGCAGTACTTC
CDR3: CASSLGGTAGGFYEQYF

J: TRBJ1-2
size: .
D: .
V: TRBV28
DNA: TGTGCCAGCAGTCTCCCGGAGGGGTATGGCTACACCTTC
CDR3: CASSLPEGYGYTF

J: TRBJ1-2
size: .
D: TRBD1
V: TRBV9
DNA: TGTGCCAGCAGCGTAGGCCCCCCACAGGGGGCCTATGGCTACACCTTC
CDR3: CASSVGPPQGAYGYTF

J: TRBJ1-1
size: .
D: .
V: TRBV2
DNA: TGTGCCAGCAGTCAGGGAGGGCAAGCTTTCTTT
CDR3: CASSQGGQAFF

J: TRBJ1-1
size: .
D: .
V: TRBV6-5
DNA: TGTGCCAGCAGGTCGACAGGTCTGAACACTGAAGCTTTCTTT
CDR3: CASRSTGLNTEAFF

J: TRBJ2-3
size: .
D: .
V: TRBV24-1
DNA: TGTGCCACCAGACTAGAAGGCACAGATACGCAGTATTTT
CDR3: CATRLEGTDTQYF

J: TRBJ1-5
size: .
D: TRBD1
V: TRBV19
DNA: TGTGCCAGTAGTGTCAGGGGGGTCGGGGATCAGCCCCAGCATTTT
CDR3: CASSVRGVGDQPQHF

J: TRBJ1-2
size: .
D: TRBD1
V: TRBV2
DNA: TGTGCCAGCAGCAGGACAGGGAGACATGGCTACACCTTC
CDR3: CASSRTGRHGYTF

J: TRBJ1-6
size: once
D: TRBD1
V: TRBV11-2
DNA: TGTGCCAGCAGCTTAGGCTCGGGACAGGGGCGATCACCCCTCCACTTT
CDR3: CASSLGSGQGRSPLHF

J: TRBJ2-2
size: .
D: TRBD2
V: TRBV28
DNA: TGTGCCAGCAAATTAGCGGGGTCGACCGGGGAGCTGTTTTTT
CDR3: CASKLAGSTGELFF

J: TRBJ2-6
size: .
D: TRBD2
V: TRBV2
DNA: TGTGCCAGCAGTGAATTAGCGGGTTCCGGGGCCAACGTCCTGACTTTC
CDR3: CASSELAGSGANVLTF

J: TRBJ1-2
size: .
D: .
V: TRBV6-1
DNA: TGTGCCAGCAGTGAAGAGAGAGGCTACACCTTC
CDR3: CASSEERGYTF

J: TRBJ1-4
size: .
D: TRBD1
V: TRBV7-2
DNA: TGTGCCAGCAGCCAAGACAGGGGGCAGGAAAAACTGTTTTTT
CDR3: CASSQDRGQEKLFF

J: TRBJ1-1
size: .
D: .
V: TRBV5-1
DNA: TGCGCCAGCAGCTCTACGACAGCCGTAAACACTGAAGCTTTCTTT
CDR3: CASSSTTAVNTEAFF

J: TRBJ1-5
size: .
D: .
V: TRBV7-8
DNA: TGTGCCTCTACGGGGTCGGGCGAGCAGCCCCAGCATTTT
CDR3: CASTGSGEQPQHF

J: TRBJ2-7
size: .
D: .
V: TRBV15
DNA: TGTGCCACCAGCAGAGATCACGGGAGCGAGCAGTACTTC
CDR3: CATSRDHGSEQYF

J: TRBJ2-3
size: .
D: TRBD2
V: TRBV5-1
DNA: TGCGCCAGCAGCGGTGAGGCGGGGGGGCAAGGTACGCAGTATTTT
CDR3: CASSGEAGGQGTQYF

J: TRBJ1-4
size: .
D: TRBD1
V: TRBV6-6
DNA: TGTGCCAGCAGTTACTCGCTATCGGGACAGTCGATGAAACTGTTTTTT
CDR3: CASSYSLSGQSMKLFF

J: TRBJ2-1
size: .
D: TRBD1
V: TRBV28
DNA: TGTGCCAGCACCAAACATCAGGGGGCCGTAGCGGAAAGAGAGCAGTTCTTC
CDR3: CASTKHQGAVAEREQFF

J: TRBJ1-2
size: .
D: .
V: TRBV24-1
DNA: TGTGCCACCAGTGATTTATTCGGGGAGGATGGCTACACCTTC
CDR3: CATSDLFGEDGYTF

J: TRBJ1-1
size: .
D: TRBD1
V: TRBV9
DNA: TGTGCCAGCAGCCTCTTCGACAGGGCTGAAGCTTTCTTT
CDR3: CASSLFDRAEAFF

J: TRBJ2-3
size: once
D: TRBD1
V: TRBV28
DNA: TGTGCCAGCAGTTCCTCAGGGACAGGGTGGCGGGGTACGCAGTATTTT
CDR3: CASSSSGTGWRGTQYF

J: TRBJ2-3
size: .
D: TRBD2
V: TRBV7-9
DNA: TGTGCCAGCAGCATACAGCGGGGGCCCGAGTGGGGTAAGCAGTATTTT
CDR3: CASSIQRGPEWGKQYF

J: TRBJ1-1
size: .
D: TRBD1
V: TRBV30
DNA: TGTGCCTGGTGCGCCGCGGGACAGGGGACAACTGAAGCTTTCTTT
CDR3: CAWCAAGQGTTEAFF

J: TRBJ1-1
size: .
D: .
V: TRBV7-9
DNA: TGTGCCAGCAGCTTAGGAGGGATTGTCACTGAAGCTTTCTTT
CDR3: CASSLGGIVTEAFF